Each of the 10 T cell receptor beta chains below was sequenced from the same sample in a study of T cells after yellow fever vaccination. Using its own MiXCR run on the 5' RACE reads, TCRdb lists one record per CDR3 protein. The data hold over 85,000 distinct CDR3 sequences, with approximately 8.4% observed a single time. The material sequenced was CD8+ T cells not binding an NS4B(214-222) dextramer, sorted from PBMCs, taken less than 16 days after the first yellow fever vaccination. The source is a man younger than 35 who received the YFV17D yellow fever vaccine.

This clonotype was seen more than once but under ten times. This chain links TRBV7-9 with TRBJ2-1, with unresolved D. V lost 5 bases, J lost 4 bases, and 12 bases lay in between. This CDR3 region has 14 residues. In germline, CDR1 is SEHNR, CDR2 FQNEAQ (reference sequence). The CDR3: CASSPASLYNEQFF. The CDR3 DNA sequence: TGTGCCAGCAGCCCTGCGTCACTTTACAATGAGCAGTTCTTC.

The chain carries TRBV4-1 and TRBJ2-2; possibly TRBD1 or TRBD2 for D (5 bases each). The CDR3 runs to 16 residues. The V gene lost 3 bases and the J gene lost 7 bases, with 18 bases spanning the gap. Germline loops: CDR1 MGHRA, CDR2 YSYEKL. The CDR3 DNA reads TGCGCCAGCAGCCATCACCGGGACCTCCAGAGCGGGGAGCTGTTTTTT. It is translated as CASSHHRDLQSGELFF.

The chain is built from TRBV15 and TRBJ2-6; D is uncertain. The germline gives CDR1 LNHNV, CDR2 YYDKDF (reference sequence). Trimming took 6 bases from V and 2 from J, leaving 11 bases between them. The CDR3 has 15 amino acids. CDR3 region: CATRSSGPGANVLTF. CDR3 DNA: TGTGCCACCAGGTCGAGTGGGCCTGGGGCCAACGTCCTGACTTTC.

The DNA for the CDR3 is TGTGCCACCAGCATGCCGTCTTCAGAGACCCAGTACTTC. Residues: CATSMPSSETQYF. The chain combines TRBV15 with TRBJ2-5; D gene uncertain. The germline V gene has CDR1 LNHNV and CDR2 YYDKDF (reference sequence). Trimming pared 4 bases from V and 4 bases from J, leaving 10 bases between. This CDR3 is built from 13 residues.

In its sample, this clonotype was seen many times. The V gene is TRBV9, the J gene TRBJ2-2; 9 nucleotides agree with TRBD1. Per the germline V gene, CDR1 is SGDLS and CDR2 is YYNGEE. CDR3 length: 16 amino acids. J was trimmed by 5 bases and V by 3 bases; bases with no gene match: 8. The CDR3, as DNA: TGTGCCAGCAGCGGCCCGGGACAGGGATGGACCGGGGAGCTGTTTTTT. Its translation is CASSGPGQGWTGELFF.

This clonotype was picked up a small number of times. The genes are TRBV20-1 and TRBJ2-5, with TRBD1 matching over 10 bases. Per the germline V gene, CDR1 is DFQATT and CDR2 is SNEGSKA (reference sequence). The CDR3 sequence is 15 residues long. Losses at the gene ends were 0 bases for V and 4 bases for J; bases not matched to a gene: 5. The CDR3 DNA follows: TGCAGTGCTAGAGAGGACAGGGGGGAGCGAGAGACCCAGTACTTC. Its translation is CSAREDRGERETQYF.

V gene TRBV4-3 combines with J gene TRBJ2-5; 7 bases are a match to TRBD1. Germline V gene data show CDR1 as LGHNA and CDR2 as YSLEER. This CDR3 has 16 residues. V was clipped by 0 bases and J by 5 bases; unmatched bases: 9. The CDR3 is CASSQDRTGDWETQYF. In nucleotides, the CDR3 is TGCGCCAGCAGCCAAGATCGAACAGGGGATTGGGAGACCCAGTACTTC.

This clonotype showed up just a few times. V and J are TRBV5-6 and TRBJ1-4; D is uncertain. This CDR3 is built from 13 residues. V gave up 0 bases and J gave up 7 bases, with 7 bases separating them. Germline CDR1 is SGHDT and CDR2 is YYEEEE. In DNA, the CDR3 is TGTGCCAGCAGCTTGGACGGTGGTGAAAAACTGTTTTTT. Encoded protein: CASSLDGGEKLFF. The variable domain in full, with the rest retrieved from reference TRBV5-6 and TRBJ1-4, is DAGVTQSPTHLIKTRGQQVTLRCSPKSGHDTVSWYQQALGQGPQFIFQYYEEEERQRGNFPDRFSGHQFPNYSSELNVNALLLGDSALYLCASSLDGGEKLFFGSGTQLSVL.

At least ten counts were recorded for this clonotype. V and J are TRBV10-1 and TRBJ2-3, with 8 bases that match TRBD2. Per germline, CDR1 WNHNN and CDR2 SYGVQD (reference sequence). The CDR3 totals 15 residues. The ends lost 3 bases at V and 6 bases at J; junction bases unmatched: 8. For the CDR3, the DNA is TGCGCCAGCAGTGAATCGGGGGGGAGATTGGATACGCAGTATTTT. Protein product: CASSESGGRLDTQYF.

The rearrangement links TRBV10-3 to TRBJ2-6, with 13 bases fitting TRBD2. This CDR3 is built from 20 residues. The trim removed 8 bases at V and 4 bases at J, leaving 17 bases unmatched. CDR1 is ENHRY, CDR2 SYGVKD, per germline. The CDR3 bases are TGTGCCATCTCGATTACGGCCGGGACTAGCGGGGTCTCGGGGGCCAACGTCCTGACTTTC. As protein: CAISITAGTSGVSGANVLTF.